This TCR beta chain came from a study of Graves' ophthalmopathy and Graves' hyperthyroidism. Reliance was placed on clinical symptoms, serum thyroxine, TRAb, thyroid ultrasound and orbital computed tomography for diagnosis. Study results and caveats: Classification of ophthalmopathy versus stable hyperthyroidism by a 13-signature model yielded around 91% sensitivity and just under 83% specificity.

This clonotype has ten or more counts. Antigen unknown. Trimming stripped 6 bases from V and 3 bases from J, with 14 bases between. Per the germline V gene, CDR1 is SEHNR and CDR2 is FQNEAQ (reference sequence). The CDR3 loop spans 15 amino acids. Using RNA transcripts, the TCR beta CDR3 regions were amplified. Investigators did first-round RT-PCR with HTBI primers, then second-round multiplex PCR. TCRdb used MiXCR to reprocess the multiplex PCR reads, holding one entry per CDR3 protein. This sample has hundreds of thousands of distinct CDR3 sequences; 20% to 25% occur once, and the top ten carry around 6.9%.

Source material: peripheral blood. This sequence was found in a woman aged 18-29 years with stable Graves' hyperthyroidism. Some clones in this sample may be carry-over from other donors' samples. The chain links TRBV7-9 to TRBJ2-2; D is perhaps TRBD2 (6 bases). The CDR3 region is CASRPRGSYTGELFF. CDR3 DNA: TGTGCCAGCAGGCCCCGGGGGTCGTACACCGGGGAGCTGTTTTTT. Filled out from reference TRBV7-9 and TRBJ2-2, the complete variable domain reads DTGVSQNPRHKITKRGQNVTFRCDPISEHNRLYWYRQTLGQGPEFLTYFQNEAQLEKSRLLSDRFSAERPKGSFSTLEIQRTEQGDSAMYLCASRPRGSYTGELFFGEGSRLTVL.